One and the same sample provided the 21 T cell receptor beta chains below, sequenced in a study of blood T cell repertoires in COVID-19. TCRdb's table, derived via immunoSEQ multiplex PCR, lists solely in-frame clones and lacks some. The data hold more than 150,000 clones, with 90% to 95% observed a single time. Source material: peripheral blood. These receptors all stem from a man aged 50-59 years with acute or convalescent COVID-19.

The gene calls are TRBV2 and TRBJ2-6, with D unresolved. Germline V gene sequence: CDR1 SNHLY, CDR2 FYNNEI. V was clipped by 6 bases and J by 0 bases, with 9 bases between them. The CDR3 spans 15 residues. CDR3 coding DNA: TGTGCCAGCAGGGCAGACACCTCTGGGGCCAACGTCCTGACTTTC. Protein: CASRADTSGANVLTF.

This chain links TRBV19 with TRBJ2-4; 10 nucleotides align to TRBD1. Germline CDR1 and CDR2: LNHDA and SQIVND (reference sequence). Germline trimming cut 5 bases from V and 0 bases from J; bases unmatched to any gene: 13. The length of the CDR3 is 19 residues. The CDR3 sequence: CASSPGTGDSPLAKNIQYF. The CDR3 bases are TGTGCCAGTAGTCCTGGGACAGGGGATTCGCCTCTAGCCAAAAACATTCAGTACTTC.

The CDR3 DNA follows: TGTGCCAGCAGCTTAGGATCGGAGTACGAGCAGTACGTC. This codes for CASSLGSEYEQYV. V and J are TRBV7-2 and TRBJ2-7; D not resolved. The CDR3 totals 13 residues. Trimming left V 1 base short and J 4 bases short, with 8 bases between. CDR1 and CDR2 (germline): SGHTA, FQGNSA.

In this sample, this clone turned up a few times. V and J are TRBV4-3 and TRBJ1-1; tentative D call: TRBD1 (5 bases). There are 14 residues in the CDR3. V was clipped by 2 bases and J by 11 bases, with 18 bases between them. Germline V gene data show CDR1 as LGHNA and CDR2 as YSLEER. The CDR3 region has the DNA TGCGCCAGCAGCCAAAGGGGAGGAGGCGGTGTCGCTTTCTTT. Translation gives CASSQRGGGGVAFF.

This clone was observed once. The rearrangement links TRBV14 to TRBJ2-5; D gene uncertain. The V and J ends lost 2 bases and 4 bases respectively, with 5 bases between them. This CDR3 region has 12 residues. Germline V gene lookup returns CDR1 SGHDN and CDR2 FVKESK. In DNA form, the CDR3 reads TGTGCCAGCAGCCAATGGGCAGAGACCCAGTACTTC. It is translated as CASSQWAETQYF.

The V gene is TRBV6-1, the J gene TRBJ1-2; no firm D call. Trimming pared 7 bases from V and 0 bases from J, leaving 9 bases between. The CDR3 has 13 amino acids. Germline loops: CDR1 MNHNS, CDR2 SASEGT. DNA of the CDR3: TGTGCCAGCACCCGAACATCTAACTATGGCTACACCTTC. Translating gives CASTRTSNYGYTF.

V usage is TRBV7-3 and J usage is TRBJ2-7; D is unresolved. V lost 3 bases to trimming and J lost 3 bases, with 9 bases between them. CDR3 size: 13 residues. CDR1 is SGHTA and CDR2 is FQGTGA in the germline V gene. CDR3 protein: CASSFGQFYEQYF. The CDR3 DNA reads TGTGCCAGCAGCTTTGGTCAGTTCTACGAGCAGTACTTC. Filled out from reference TRBV7-3 and TRBJ2-7, the complete variable domain reads GAGVSQTPSNKVTEKGKYVELRCDPISGHTALYWYRQSLGQGPEFLIYFQGTGAADDSGLPNDRFFAVRPEGSVSTLKIQRTERGDSAVYLCASSFGQFYEQYFGPGTRLTVT.

This clone has a handful of counts. CDR3 amino acids: CASSLVLRSGANVLTF. For the CDR3, the DNA is TGTGCCAGCAGTTTGGTCCTTCGGTCTGGGGCCAACGTCCTGACTTTC. The chain carries TRBV28 and TRBJ2-6; unclear D gene. This CDR3 has 16 residues. CDR1 and CDR2 from the germline V gene are MDHEN and SYDVKM. V lost 3 bases to trimming and J lost 1 base, with 10 bases between them.

The chain carries TRBV2 and TRBJ1-6, with D unresolved. The CDR3 consists of 13 residues. Germline assignment: CDR1 SNHLY and CDR2 FYNNEI. The germline V and J ends were trimmed by 6 bases and 8 bases, with 11 bases remaining between them. In DNA, the CDR3 is TGTGCCAGCAGGCCAGTGGTGGATTCACCCCTCCACTTT. Translating gives CASRPVVDSPLHF.

The rearrangement uses TRBV9 and TRBJ1-1; tentative D call: TRBD1 (5 bases). Germline V CDR1 and CDR2: SGDLS, YYNGEE. V was shortened by 0 bases and J by 5 bases, with 17 bases between the two germline ends. This CDR3 spans 16 amino acids. This CDR3 reads CASSVGSQGVETEAFF. In nucleotides, the CDR3 is TGTGCCAGCAGCGTAGGATCTCAAGGGGTGGAAACTGAAGCTTTCTTT.

The chain uses TRBV28 and TRBJ2-7; a possible D gene is TRBD1 (6 bases). Trimming pared 6 bases from V and 11 bases from J, leaving 17 bases between. The CDR3 length is 12 residues. Germline V gene lookup returns CDR1 MDHEN and CDR2 SYDVKM. This CDR3 is CASSSQGRREYV. CDR3 nucleotide sequence: TGTGCCAGCAGCTCACAGGGTAGGAGAGAGTACGTC.

This clone was counted between two and nine times. The chain uses TRBV2 and TRBJ1-4, with D perhaps TRBD1 (6 bases). The germline CDR1 and CDR2 sequences are SNHLY and FYNNEI. Deletions cut 6 bases from V and 8 bases from J, with 19 bases between. The CDR3 has 15 amino acids. The CDR3 spells CASRKLRGAGEKLFF. The CDR3 nucleotides are TGTGCCAGCAGAAAATTACGGGGGGCAGGGGAAAAACTGTTTTTT.

J is TRBJ1-6 and V is TRBV7-2, with a possible D match to TRBD1 (5 bases). This CDR3 contains 15 residues. Germline V gives CDR1 SGHTA, CDR2 FQGNSA. The germline V and J ends were trimmed by 2 bases and 5 bases, with 10 bases remaining between them. The CDR3 reads CASSLSTGNNSPLHF. As DNA, the CDR3 is TGTGCCAGCAGCTTAAGTACAGGCAATAATTCACCCCTCCACTTT.

This chain connects TRBV4-1 to TRBJ1-6, with a possible D match to TRBD1 (5 bases). Trimming stripped 0 bases from V and 9 bases from J, with 12 bases between. Germline V gives CDR1 MGHRA, CDR2 YSYEKL. The length of the CDR3 is 15 residues. CDR3 DNA sequence: TGCGCCAGCAGCCAAGAGGGGAGGGGTGGTTCACCCCTCCACTTT. Encoded protein: CASSQEGRGGSPLHF.

This clone has only a few counts. V gene TRBV28 combines with J gene TRBJ1-2, with D possibly TRBD1 on 6 matching bases. Germline V gene lookup returns CDR1 MDHEN and CDR2 SYDVKM. The CDR3 runs 12 residues. Between the trimmed V and J ends, which lost 6 bases and 8 bases, there was a span of 13 bases. The CDR3 DNA is TGTGCCAGCAGCCGACAGGCCAAGGGCTACACCTTC. Its protein is CASSRQAKGYTF.

This chain joins TRBV20-1 and TRBJ2-1, with D tentatively TRBD2 (6 bases). The germline V gene has CDR1 DFQATT and CDR2 SNEGSKA (reference sequence). The CDR3 sequence is 17 residues long. V dropped 3 bases and J dropped 0 bases, with 18 bases sitting between them. The CDR3: CSASPPVRRASYNEQFF. The CDR3 bases are TGCAGTGCTAGTCCCCCAGTCCGGAGGGCCTCCTACAATGAGCAGTTCTTC.

The genes are TRBV7-3 and TRBJ2-3; maybe TRBD2 (6 bases). The CDR3 covers 13 residues. Germline-derived CDR1 and CDR2 are SGHTA and FQGTGA. The germline V and J ends were trimmed by 5 bases and 4 bases, with 10 bases remaining between them. CDR3 residues: CASSPIAADTQYF. In DNA, the CDR3 is TGTGCCAGCAGCCCTATAGCGGCAGATACGCAGTATTTT. The full variable domain, with the rest looked up from reference TRBV7-3 and TRBJ2-3, is GAGVSQTPSNKVTEKGKYVELRCDPISGHTALYWYRQSLGQGPEFLIYFQGTGAADDSGLPNDRFFAVRPEGSVSTLKIQRTERGDSAVYLCASSPIAADTQYFGPGTRLTVL.

The genes are TRBV7-8 and TRBJ2-2; D is unresolved. V was shortened by 5 bases and J by 3 bases, with 10 bases between the two germline ends. CDR1 and CDR2 (germline): SGHVS, FQNEAQ. There are 14 residues in the CDR3. The CDR3 loop is CASSPRVDTGELFF. The CDR3 nucleotides read TGTGCCAGCAGCCCCCGGGTGGACACCGGGGAGCTGTTTTTT.

In regard to this clone: At one end the junction does not follow the germline gene, possibly because of a read error. The chain combines TRBV7-7 with TRBJ2-1; possibly TRBD1 for D (6 bases). The CDR3 is made up of 15 amino acids. Germline CDR1 and CDR2: SSHAT and FNYEAQ (reference sequence). For the CDR3, the DNA is TGTGCTAGCAGCTCACGGACAGTCTCCTACAATGAGCAGTTCTTC. Translation: CASSSRTVSYNEQFF.

This clone was observed a single time. The chain employs TRBV15 and TRBJ2-7; D call uncertain. The V end was cut by 0 bases, the J end by 1 base, with 4 bases between. The CDR3 loop spans 13 amino acids. CDR1 and CDR2 from the germline V gene are LNHNV and YYDKDF (reference sequence). For the CDR3, the DNA is TGTGCCACCAGCAGAGACGGTTCCTACGAGCAGTACTTC. Residues: CATSRDGSYEQYF. The variable domain in full, completed from reference TRBV15 and TRBJ2-7, reads DAMVIQNPRYQVTQFGKPVTLSCSQTLNHNVMYWYQQKSSQAPKLLFHYYDKDFNNEADTPDNFQSRRPNTSFCFLDIRSPGLGDTAMYLCATSRDGSYEQYFGPGTRLTVT.

This rearrangement joins TRBV6-5 to TRBJ1-3; tentatively, D is TRBD1 (5 bases). The CDR3 is 16 amino acids. Trimming cost V 0 bases and J 3 bases, with 12 bases left between them. Per germline, CDR1 MNHEY and CDR2 SVGAGI. The CDR3 here is CASSYSGGEGGNTIYF. CDR3 nucleotides: TGTGCCAGCAGTTACTCGGGAGGGGAGGGTGGAAACACCATATATTTT.